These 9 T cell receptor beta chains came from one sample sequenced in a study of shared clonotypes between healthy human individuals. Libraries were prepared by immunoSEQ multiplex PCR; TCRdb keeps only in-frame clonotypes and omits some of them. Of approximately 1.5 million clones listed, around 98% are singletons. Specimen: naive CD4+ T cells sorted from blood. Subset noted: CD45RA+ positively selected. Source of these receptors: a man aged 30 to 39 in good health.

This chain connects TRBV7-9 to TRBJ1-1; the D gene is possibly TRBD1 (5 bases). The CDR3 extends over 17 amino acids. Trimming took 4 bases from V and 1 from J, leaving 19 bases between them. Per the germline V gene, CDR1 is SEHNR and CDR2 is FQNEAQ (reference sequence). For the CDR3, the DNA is TGTGCCAGCAGCTCACAGGAACCCTCTTTCTGGAACACTGAAGCTTTCTTT. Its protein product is CASSSQEPSFWNTEAFF.

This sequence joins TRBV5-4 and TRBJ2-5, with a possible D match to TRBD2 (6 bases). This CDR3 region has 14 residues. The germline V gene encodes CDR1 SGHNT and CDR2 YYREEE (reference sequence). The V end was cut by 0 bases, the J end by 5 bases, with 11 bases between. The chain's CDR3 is CASSLGRGGETQYF. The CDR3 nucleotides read TGTGCCAGCAGCTTGGGGAGGGGCGGTGAGACCCAGTACTTC.

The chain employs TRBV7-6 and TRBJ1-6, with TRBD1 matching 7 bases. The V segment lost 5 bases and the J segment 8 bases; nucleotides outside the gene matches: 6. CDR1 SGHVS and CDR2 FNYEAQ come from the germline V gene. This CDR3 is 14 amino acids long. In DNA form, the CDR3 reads TGTGCCAGCAGCCCTACAGGGGCCGATTCACCCCTCCACTTT. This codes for CASSPTGADSPLHF.

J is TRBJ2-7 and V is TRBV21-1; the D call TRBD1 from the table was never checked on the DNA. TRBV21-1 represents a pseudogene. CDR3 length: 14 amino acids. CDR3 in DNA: TGTGCCAGCAGCAGAAGACAGGGAGGCTACGAGCAGTACTTC. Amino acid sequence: CASSRRQGGYEQYF.

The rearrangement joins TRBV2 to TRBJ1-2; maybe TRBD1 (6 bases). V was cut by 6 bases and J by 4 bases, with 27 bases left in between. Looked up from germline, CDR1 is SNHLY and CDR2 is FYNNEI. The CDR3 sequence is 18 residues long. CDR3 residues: CASRGGGLTGPLGYGYTF. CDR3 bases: TGTGCCAGCAGAGGGGGGGGCCTGACAGGCCCTCTCGGCTATGGCTACACCTTC.

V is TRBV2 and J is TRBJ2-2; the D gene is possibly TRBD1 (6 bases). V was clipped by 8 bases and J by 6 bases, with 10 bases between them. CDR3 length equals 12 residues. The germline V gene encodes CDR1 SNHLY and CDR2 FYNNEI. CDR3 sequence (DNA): TGTGCCAGCTACAGGGACCCCGGGGAGCTGTTTTTT. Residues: CASYRDPGELFF.

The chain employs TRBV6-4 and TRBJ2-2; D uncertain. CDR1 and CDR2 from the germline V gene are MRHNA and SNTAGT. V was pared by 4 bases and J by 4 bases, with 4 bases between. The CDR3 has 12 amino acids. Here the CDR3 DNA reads TGTGCCAGCAGTGGTTTCACCGGGGAGCTGTTTTTT. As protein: CASSGFTGELFF.

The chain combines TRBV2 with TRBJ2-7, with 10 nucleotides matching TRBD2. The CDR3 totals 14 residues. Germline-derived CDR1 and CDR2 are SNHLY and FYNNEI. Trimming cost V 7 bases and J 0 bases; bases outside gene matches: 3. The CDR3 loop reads CASTRTSGSYEQYF. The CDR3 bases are TGTGCCAGCACCAGGACTAGCGGCTCCTACGAGCAGTACTTC.

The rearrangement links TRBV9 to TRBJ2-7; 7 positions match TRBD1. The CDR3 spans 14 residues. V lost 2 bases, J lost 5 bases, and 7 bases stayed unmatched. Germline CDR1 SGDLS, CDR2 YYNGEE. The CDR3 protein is CASSVRDSSDEQYF. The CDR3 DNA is TGTGCCAGCAGCGTGAGGGACAGTTCCGACGAGCAGTACTTC. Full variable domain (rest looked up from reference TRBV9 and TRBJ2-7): DSGVTQTPKHLITATGQRVTLRCSPRSGDLSVYWYQQSLDQGLQFLIQYYNGEERAKGNILERFSAQQFPDLHSELNLSSLELGDSALYFCASSVRDSSDEQYFGPGTRLTVT.